These T cell receptor beta chains were read from a single sample in a study of blood T cell repertoires in COVID-19. The protocol was immunoSEQ multiplex PCR, while the TCRdb copy is restricted to in-frame clones and leaves out a portion. There are a few hundred thousand clones in the sample; over 75% occur only once, and approximately 4% lies in the top ten. Sequenced material: peripheral blood. These receptors all come from a woman in her forties or fifties with active or convalescent COVID-19. Both conserved end residues are part of each CDR3. Fields, in order: D gene, clone size, J gene, V gene, CDR3 protein, CDR3 DNA. D genes are given only for firm matches. Expanded clones are given a class, and other clones once, few, many or no size at all.

D gene: TRBD1
clone size: .
J gene: TRBJ1-2
V gene: TRBV2
CDR3 protein: CASSDTPTGASGYTF
CDR3 DNA: TGTGCCAGCAGTGATACCCCGACAGGGGCCTCTGGCTACACCTTC

D gene: .
clone size: .
J gene: TRBJ2-3
V gene: TRBV7-3
CDR3 protein: CASSAGPSSTDTQYF
CDR3 DNA: TGTGCCAGCAGCGCGGGACCTTCTAGCACAGATACGCAGTATTTT

D gene: .
clone size: .
J gene: TRBJ2-5
V gene: TRBV10-3
CDR3 protein: CAISESKALGQGDGETQYF
CDR3 DNA: TGTGCCATCAGTGAGTCGAAGGCTTTAGGGCAGGGCGACGGAGAGACCCAGTACTTC

D gene: TRBD2
clone size: .
J gene: TRBJ2-2
V gene: TRBV7-3
CDR3 protein: CASSFTPGLAGPNTGELFF
CDR3 DNA: TGTGCCAGCAGCTTTACTCCGGGACTAGCGGGCCCGAACACCGGGGAGCTGTTTTTT

D gene: .
clone size: .
J gene: TRBJ2-7
V gene: TRBV7-9
CDR3 protein: CASSSPPSGSINYEQYF
CDR3 DNA: TGTGCCAGCAGCTCCCCTCCCTCGGGATCGATTAATTACGAGCAGTACTTC

D gene: TRBD1
clone size: .
J gene: TRBJ1-6
V gene: TRBV9
CDR3 protein: CASSVGTGYSPLHF
CDR3 DNA: TGTGCCAGCAGCGTAGGGACAGGTTATTCACCCCTCCACTTT

D gene: TRBD1
clone size: .
J gene: TRBJ1-1
V gene: TRBV18
CDR3 protein: CASSPSTGGGTEAFF
CDR3 DNA: TGTGCCAGCTCACCATCGACAGGGGGTGGCACTGAAGCTTTCTTT

D gene: TRBD1
clone size: .
J gene: TRBJ2-7
V gene: TRBV25-1
CDR3 protein: CASSVIDRDPYEQYF
CDR3 DNA: TGTGCCAGCAGCGTAATCGACAGGGATCCCTACGAGCAGTACTTC

D gene: .
clone size: .
J gene: TRBJ2-3
V gene: TRBV5-6
CDR3 protein: CASSIAPGDTQYF
CDR3 DNA: TGTGCCAGCAGCATCGCACCGGGAGATACGCAGTATTTT

D gene: .
clone size: .
J gene: TRBJ2-7
V gene: TRBV19
CDR3 protein: CASSLDIGRSYEQYF
CDR3 DNA: TGTGCCAGTAGTTTGGACATAGGCCGCTCCTACGAGCAGTACTTC

D gene: .
clone size: .
J gene: TRBJ1-2
V gene: TRBV18
CDR3 protein: CASSPTGEGNYGYTF
CDR3 DNA: TGTGCCAGCTCACCAACTGGGGAGGGAAACTATGGCTACACCTTC

D gene: TRBD1
clone size: .
J gene: TRBJ2-7
V gene: TRBV4-2
CDR3 protein: CASSQVFSGDRDHEQYF
CDR3 DNA: TGTGCCAGCAGCCAAGTATTTTCTGGGGACAGGGACCACGAGCAGTACTTC

D gene: TRBD1
clone size: .
J gene: TRBJ1-5
V gene: TRBV7-2
CDR3 protein: CASSLRDSVNQPQHF
CDR3 DNA: TGTGCCAGCAGCTTAAGGGACAGTGTCAATCAGCCCCAGCATTTT

D gene: TRBD1
clone size: .
J gene: TRBJ1-3
V gene: TRBV2
CDR3 protein: CASSEEQGAGNTIYF
CDR3 DNA: TGTGCCAGCAGTGAGGAACAGGGGGCTGGAAACACCATATATTTT

D gene: .
clone size: .
J gene: TRBJ1-3
V gene: TRBV10-3
CDR3 protein: CAISYASTGSGNTIYF
CDR3 DNA: TGTGCCATCAGTTACGCGTCAACAGGGTCTGGAAACACCATATATTTT

D gene: TRBD2
clone size: .
J gene: TRBJ2-1
V gene: TRBV28
CDR3 protein: CASSSGLYNEQFF
CDR3 DNA: TGTGCCAGCAGTTCGGGACTATACAATGAGCAGTTCTTC

D gene: .
clone size: .
J gene: TRBJ1-6
V gene: TRBV2
CDR3 protein: CASTFRGSYNSPLHF
CDR3 DNA: TGTGCCAGCACCTTCCGCGGCTCCTATAATTCACCCCTCCACTTT

D gene: TRBD1
clone size: .
J gene: TRBJ1-4
V gene: TRBV29-1
CDR3 protein: CSVSQGGNEKLFF
CDR3 DNA: TGCAGCGTTTCTCAGGGGGGAAATGAAAAACTGTTTTTT

D gene: .
clone size: .
J gene: TRBJ1-1
V gene: TRBV7-3
CDR3 protein: CASSYDWNTEAFF
CDR3 DNA: TGTGCCAGCAGCTATGACTGGAACACTGAAGCTTTCTTT

D gene: TRBD2
clone size: .
J gene: TRBJ2-2
V gene: TRBV6-1
CDR3 protein: CASSELAGLPGELFF
CDR3 DNA: TGTGCCAGCAGTGAGCTAGCGGGATTACCCGGGGAGCTGTTTTTT

D gene: .
clone size: .
J gene: TRBJ2-7
V gene: TRBV7-2
CDR3 protein: CASSLAVRGSYEQYF
CDR3 DNA: TGTGCCAGCAGCTTAGCGGTGAGAGGCTCCTACGAGCAGTACTTC

D gene: .
clone size: .
J gene: TRBJ2-7
V gene: TRBV28
CDR3 protein: CASRNRELYEQYF
CDR3 DNA: TGTGCCAGCAGGAACCGGGAACTCTACGAGCAGTACTTC

D gene: TRBD1
clone size: .
J gene: TRBJ2-1
V gene: TRBV7-3
CDR3 protein: CASSLTGDSHSYNEQFF
CDR3 DNA: TGTGCCAGCAGCTTAACGGGGGACAGTCACTCCTACAATGAGCAGTTCTTC

D gene: .
clone size: .
J gene: TRBJ2-7
V gene: TRBV4-3
CDR3 protein: CASSRTQGYEQYF
CDR3 DNA: TGCGCCAGCAGCCGGACCCAGGGCTACGAGCAGTACTTC

D gene: .
clone size: .
J gene: TRBJ2-7
V gene: TRBV6-2/TRBV6-3
CDR3 protein: CASSPTTEGDEQYF
CDR3 DNA: TGTGCCAGCAGTCCCACAACCGAGGGCGACGAGCAGTACTTC

D gene: .
clone size: .
J gene: TRBJ1-2
V gene: TRBV7-3
CDR3 protein: CASSLAGTYKDGYTF
CDR3 DNA: TGTGCCAGCAGCTTAGCCGGGACATATAAAGATGGCTACACCTTC

D gene: .
clone size: .
J gene: TRBJ2-3
V gene: TRBV6-5
CDR3 protein: CASSYRGSVTDTQYF
CDR3 DNA: TGTGCCAGCAGTTACAGGGGGTCAGTCACAGATACGCAGTATTTT

D gene: .
clone size: .
J gene: TRBJ1-1
V gene: TRBV7-9
CDR3 protein: CASSRQGSPEAFF
CDR3 DNA: TGTGCCAGCAGCAGGCAGGGAAGTCCTGAAGCTTTCTTT

D gene: TRBD1
clone size: .
J gene: TRBJ2-2
V gene: TRBV30
CDR3 protein: CAWSQDRGAGELFF
CDR3 DNA: TGTGCCTGGAGTCAGGACAGGGGGGCCGGGGAGCTGTTTTTT

D gene: TRBD1
clone size: .
J gene: TRBJ1-1
V gene: TRBV9
CDR3 protein: CASSPRTGMNTEAFF
CDR3 DNA: TGTGCCAGCAGCCCGCGGACAGGGATGAACACTGAAGCTTTCTTT

D gene: TRBD1
clone size: .
J gene: TRBJ1-1
V gene: TRBV7-2
CDR3 protein: CASSLRTGGNTEAFF
CDR3 DNA: TGTGCCAGCAGCTTAAGGACAGGGGGGAACACTGAAGCTTTCTTT

D gene: TRBD2
clone size: .
J gene: TRBJ2-1
V gene: TRBV11-2
CDR3 protein: CASSFRGGAYNEQFF
CDR3 DNA: TGTGCCAGCAGCTTCCGCGGGGGGGCCTACAATGAGCAGTTCTTC

D gene: .
clone size: .
J gene: TRBJ2-2
V gene: TRBV24-1
CDR3 protein: CATRDTNTGELFF
CDR3 DNA: TGTGCCACCCGGGACACCAACACCGGGGAGCTGTTTTTT

D gene: TRBD2
clone size: .
J gene: TRBJ2-4
V gene: TRBV7-2
CDR3 protein: CASSRGTSGNIQYF
CDR3 DNA: TGTGCCAGCAGCAGAGGGACTAGCGGAAACATTCAGTACTTC

D gene: TRBD2
clone size: .
J gene: TRBJ2-7
V gene: TRBV5-1
CDR3 protein: CASSLGLAERDEQYF
CDR3 DNA: TGCGCCAGCAGCTTGGGACTAGCGGAAAGGGACGAGCAGTACTTC

D gene: TRBD2
clone size: few
J gene: TRBJ2-7
V gene: TRBV27
CDR3 protein: CASSPPGLAGYEQYF
CDR3 DNA: TGTGCCAGCAGTCCGCCGGGACTAGCGGGGTACGAGCAGTACTTC

D gene: .
clone size: .
J gene: TRBJ2-1
V gene: TRBV30
CDR3 protein: CAWSTRTVYAYNEQFF
CDR3 DNA: TGTGCCTGGAGTACCCGGACAGTTTATGCCTACAATGAGCAGTTCTTC

D gene: TRBD2
clone size: .
J gene: TRBJ2-2
V gene: TRBV9
CDR3 protein: CASSSRAGASPGELFF
CDR3 DNA: TGTGCCAGCAGCTCACGAGCGGGAGCCTCTCCCGGGGAGCTGTTTTTT

D gene: .
clone size: .
J gene: TRBJ1-1
V gene: TRBV6-5
CDR3 protein: CASSYGAGSNTEAFF
CDR3 DNA: TGTGCCAGCAGTTACGGGGCAGGGTCGAACACTGAAGCTTTCTTT

D gene: TRBD1
clone size: once
J gene: TRBJ1-5
V gene: TRBV28
CDR3 protein: CASSPGQANYQPQHF
CDR3 DNA: TGTGCCAGCAGCCCGGGACAGGCTAATTATCAGCCCCAGCATTTT

D gene: TRBD1
clone size: .
J gene: TRBJ1-1
V gene: TRBV9
CDR3 protein: CASSAGTGAMKNTEAFF
CDR3 DNA: TGTGCCAGCAGCGCAGGGACAGGAGCCATGAAGAACACTGAAGCTTTCTTT

D gene: TRBD1
clone size: .
J gene: TRBJ1-3
V gene: TRBV7-9
CDR3 protein: CASSGTGGPGNTIYF
CDR3 DNA: TGTGCCAGCAGCGGGACAGGGGGCCCAGGAAACACCATATATTTT